The 21 T cell receptor beta chains below come from one sample, sequenced in a study of shared clonotypes between healthy human individuals (dated by TCRdb to 2020 to 2021). CD8 naive samples consisted of CD45RO-negative cells that were positively selected for CCR7, yielding a CD45RA+CCR7+ population without TemRA cells. Library method: the immunoSEQ multiplex PCR assay. Drawn from immuneACCESS, this table holds only the in-frame rearrangements with V and J called that TCRdb kept. Clones are partly lost; checked studies trace under half to an unresolved V gene and leave the rest unexplained. This sample gives roughly 890,000 clones in total; about 91% of them show up just once. Clones ranked in the top ten supply less than 25% of the sample. The material sequenced was naive CD8+ T cells sorted from blood. The cell subset or site label on this specimen signifies: CD45RA+CCR7+. These receptors originate from a man aged 25-45 years in good health.

This chain uses TRBV4-1 with TRBJ1-2; D is ambiguous. The CDR3 consists of 17 residues. The germline V and J ends were trimmed by 1 base and 2 bases, with 17 bases remaining between them. CDR1 MGHRA and CDR2 YSYEKL come from the germline V gene. In DNA form, the CDR3 reads TGCGCCAGCAGCCAAGGTCCGCGCCTTGGCGGGAACTATGGCTACACCTTC. Protein: CASSQGPRLGGNYGYTF.

The V and J genes are TRBV7-8 and TRBJ1-5, with D uncertain. V lost 5 bases to trimming and J lost 0 bases, with 14 bases between them. CDR1 SGHVS and CDR2 FQNEAQ come from the germline V gene. The CDR3 covers 16 residues. CDR3 residues: CASSLTTVYSNQPQHF. The CDR3 DNA reads as TGTGCCAGCAGCCTAACCACCGTCTATAGCAATCAGCCCCAGCATTTT.

This sequence joins TRBV30 and TRBJ1-4; D not certain. V dropped 1 base and J dropped 5 bases, with 8 bases sitting between them. Germline CDR1 is GTSNPN and CDR2 is SVGIG (reference sequence). This CDR3 region has 13 residues. This chain's CDR3 is CAWSAVGNEKLFF. CDR3 coding DNA: TGTGCCTGGAGTGCGGTGGGGAATGAAAAACTGTTTTTT.

The DNA of the CDR3 is TGTGCCAGCAGCTTGGAGCCCGACCTACTTACTTTAACTGAAGCTTTCTTT. The encoded protein is CASSLEPDLLTLTEAFF. The V and J genes are TRBV5-4 and TRBJ1-1; D call uncertain. V was clipped by 0 bases and J by 5 bases, with 20 bases between them. The CDR3 has 17 amino acids. Germline lookup yields CDR1 SGHNT and CDR2 YYREEE (reference sequence).

The chain recombines TRBV7-8 with TRBJ1-5; D gene unclear. Trimming shortened V by 6 bases and J by 1 base, and 10 bases separated the two germline ends. The germline CDR1 and CDR2 sequences are SGHVS and FQNEAQ. This CDR3 spans 14 amino acids. The CDR3 is CASSSSHSNQPQHF. In DNA, the CDR3 is TGTGCCAGCAGTTCCTCCCACAGCAATCAGCCCCAGCATTTT.

V usage is TRBV10-3 and J usage is TRBJ2-3; TRBD2 aligns across 12 bases. V lost 3 bases and J lost 4; bases outside the gene matches: 11. The CDR3 extends over 18 amino acids. The germline CDR1 and CDR2 sequences are ENHRY and SYGVKD. CDR3 residues: CAISDWTSGAQEADTQYF. For the CDR3, the DNA is TGTGCCATCAGTGACTGGACTAGCGGGGCCCAAGAAGCAGATACGCAGTATTTT.

The chain combines TRBV5-8 with TRBJ2-3; 11 nucleotides agree with TRBD2. Trimming at V came to 1 base and at J to 3 bases, leaving 10 bases not matched to a gene. The CDR3 is made up of 18 amino acids. CDR1 SGHTS and CDR2 YDEGEE come from the germline V gene. DNA for the CDR3: TGTGCCAGCAGCTTGCGGGGAATAGCGGGAGGGCCGACAGATACGCAGTATTTT. Its translation is CASSLRGIAGGPTDTQYF. The whole variable domain, remainder taken from reference TRBV5-8 and TRBJ2-3, is EAGVTQSPTHLIKTRGQQATLRCSPISGHTSVYWYQQALGLGLQFLLWYDEGEERNRGNFPPRFSGRQFPNYSSELNVNALELEDSALYLCASSLRGIAGGPTDTQYFGPGTRLTVL.

J is TRBJ2-1 and V is TRBV28; tentatively, D is TRBD1 (5 bases). The CDR3 is 12 residues long. Germline-derived CDR1 and CDR2 are MDHEN and SYDVKM. V lost 5 bases to trimming and J lost 6 bases, with 8 bases between them. This CDR3 reads CASSTTVNEQFF. CDR3 sequence (DNA): TGTGCCAGCAGTACGACAGTCAATGAGCAGTTCTTC. The full variable domain, completed using reference TRBV28 and TRBJ2-1, is DVKVTQSSRYLVKRTGEKVFLECVQDMDHENMFWYRQDPGLGLRLIYFSYDVKMKEKGDIPEGYSVSREKKERFSLILESASTNQTSMYLCASSTTVNEQFFGPGTRLTVL.

The chain links TRBV15 to TRBJ1-4, with a tentative D call TRBD1 (5 bases). The germline V gene encodes CDR1 LNHNV and CDR2 YYDKDF (reference sequence). V was clipped by 0 bases and J by 5 bases, with 13 bases between them. There are 16 residues in the CDR3. CDR3 in DNA: TGTGCCACCAGCAGAGACCTTCGCAACAGGAATGAAAAACTGTTTTTT. Amino acid sequence: CATSRDLRNRNEKLFF.

The CDR3 DNA reads as TGCGCCAGCAGCCCCCAGGCACTAGCGGGCTACTCCTACGAGCAGTACTTC. This gives the protein CASSPQALAGYSYEQYF. The V gene is TRBV4-3, the J gene TRBJ2-7, with 9 bases fitting TRBD2. The CDR3 is made up of 17 amino acids. V dropped 4 bases and J dropped 0; count of bases not matched to a gene: 10. From germline, CDR1 is LGHNA and CDR2 YSLEER.

The chain links TRBV15 to TRBJ1-2, with D uncertain. The CDR3 has 13 residues. Looked up from germline, CDR1 is LNHNV and CDR2 is YYDKDF (reference sequence). V was pared by 4 bases and J by 3 bases, with 9 bases between. Here the CDR3 DNA reads TGTGCCACCAGCAAAAGACTCCACTATGGCTACACCTTC. This gives the protein CATSKRLHYGYTF.

The rearrangement links TRBV6-6 to TRBJ2-7; D unresolved. V lost 4 bases, J lost 4 bases, and 20 bases lay in between. The germline gives CDR1 MNHNY, CDR2 SVGAGI (reference sequence). This CDR3 contains 16 residues. In DNA, the CDR3 is TGTGCCAGCAGTTCCGGACCCTGGGGTTTGATGTACGAGCAGTACTTC. Its translation is CASSSGPWGLMYEQYF.

The CDR3 DNA reads as TGTGCCAGCGTTAAACAGGGTAACGGGGCCAACGTCCTGACTTTC. It translates to CASVKQGNGANVLTF. The V call is TRBV7-9, the J call TRBJ2-6; TRBD1 might be the D (6 bases). Trimming removed 8 bases from V and 4 bases from J, with 15 bases in between. Germline V gene data show CDR1 as SEHNR and CDR2 as FQNEAQ (reference sequence). CDR3 length: 15 amino acids.

The gene calls are TRBV5-6 and TRBJ2-7, with 9 bases matching TRBD1. Looked up from germline, CDR1 is SGHDT and CDR2 is YYEEEE. V dropped 5 bases and J dropped 5; count of bases not matched to a gene: 11. The CDR3 sequence is 15 residues long. The CDR3 DNA follows: TGTGCCAGCAGTTACCGGGACAGGGTTTCGCACGAGCAGTACTTC. It is translated as CASSYRDRVSHEQYF. Full variable domain (rest looked up from reference TRBV5-6 and TRBJ2-7): DAGVTQSPTHLIKTRGQQVTLRCSPKSGHDTVSWYQQALGQGPQFIFQYYEEEERQRGNFPDRFSGHQFPNYSSELNVNALLLGDSALYLCASSYRDRVSHEQYFGPGTRLTVT.

This sequence joins TRBV7-9 and TRBJ2-2, with 7 nucleotides matching TRBD1. V trimming: 5 bases; J trimming: 2 bases; junction bases outside the gene matches: 5. Per germline, CDR1 SEHNR and CDR2 FQNEAQ (reference sequence). The CDR3 runs to 15 residues. CDR3 in DNA: TGTGCCAGCAGCGCTAGGGACAGCAACACCGGGGAGCTGTTTTTT. This codes for CASSARDSNTGELFF.

The rearrangement links TRBV7-9 to TRBJ2-7, with D tentatively TRBD1 or TRBD2 (5 bases each). The germline V gene has CDR1 SEHNR and CDR2 FQNEAQ (reference sequence). The CDR3 has 12 amino acids. V lost 2 bases and J 6 bases, leaving 8 bases between the germline ends. DNA of the CDR3: TGTGCCAGCAGCTTATCGGGGCTCGAGCAGTACTTC. This sequence encodes CASSLSGLEQYF.

The chain is built from TRBV23-1 and TRBJ2-2, with a possible D match to TRBD2 (7 bases). Being an ORF, TRBV23-1 has a function that is uncertain. The V end lost 4 bases, the J end lost 1 base, and 13 bases lay between the germline ends. There are 16 residues in the CDR3. For the CDR3, the DNA is TGCGCCAGCAGTCCCTCGGGGGGCCGGAACACCGGGGAGCTGTTTTTT. It is translated as CASSPSGGRNTGELFF.

V is TRBV28 and J is TRBJ2-1, with D tentatively TRBD1 (5 bases). V shed 4 bases and J shed 6 bases, with 13 bases lying between them. The length of the CDR3 is 14 residues. The germline V gene has CDR1 MDHEN and CDR2 SYDVKM. CDR3 sequence reads: CASSSIGVGNEQFF. CDR3 sequence (DNA): TGTGCCAGCAGTTCCATAGGGGTCGGCAATGAGCAGTTCTTC.

V usage is TRBV27 and J usage is TRBJ2-7; D may be TRBD1 or TRBD2 (5 bases each). V lost 2 bases to trimming and J lost 4 bases, with 18 bases between them. The CDR3 has 16 residues. Germline loops: CDR1 MNHEY, CDR2 SMNVEV (reference sequence). CDR3 sequence: CASSLTAGGSGYEQYF. The CDR3 region has the DNA TGTGCCAGCAGTTTAACGGCTGGGGGATCCGGGTACGAGCAGTACTTC.

The V gene is TRBV10-2, the J gene TRBJ1-4; D call uncertain. This CDR3 region has 15 residues. Between the trimmed V and J ends, which lost 5 bases and 4 bases, there was a span of 14 bases. Germline loops: CDR1 WSHSY, CDR2 SAAADI. CDR3 in amino acids: CASSPQQLINEKLFF. The CDR3 region has the DNA TGCGCCAGCAGTCCACAGCAACTTATTAATGAAAAACTGTTTTTT.

This chain joins TRBV4-3 and TRBJ1-1; no clear D. The CDR3 covers 11 residues. Looked up from germline, CDR1 is LGHNA and CDR2 is YSLEER. V lost 2 bases, J lost 8 bases, and 6 bases lay in between. Written as DNA, the CDR3 is TGCGCCAGCAGCCAACAAAAAGAAGCTTTCTTT. As protein: CASSQQKEAFF.